The 9 T cell receptor beta chains presented below share a single source sample, sequenced in a study of T cell responses to AZD1222 COVID-19 vaccine. Only in-frame clones appear in the TCRdb table, and some are missing; sequencing was by immunoSEQ multiplex PCR. The sample lists around 120,000 clones; less than 90% were seen once. Here the sequenced sample was peripheral blood, taken on day 0 of AZD1222 vaccination. The receptors originated from an adult in good health.

This clone was observed a single time. This chain joins TRBV19 and TRBJ1-1, with a possible D match to TRBD1 (6 bases). The V gene lost 2 bases and the J gene lost 3 bases, with 13 bases spanning the gap. The germline CDR1 and CDR2 sequences are LNHDA and SQIVND (reference sequence). This CDR3 comprises 15 residues. The CDR3 sequence: CASSITPGVHTEAFF. The CDR3 bases are TGTGCCAGTAGTATAACCCCAGGGGTGCACACTGAAGCTTTCTTT.

CDR3 in DNA: TGTGCCAGCAGCTTAGGCCCTAGCGGGGGGGCCAAAGAGACCCAGTACTTC. This translates into CASSLGPSGGAKETQYF. The V gene is TRBV7-2, the J gene TRBJ2-5, with 12 positions matching TRBD2. V shed 1 base and J 3 bases; nucleotides not matched to a gene: 6. The CDR3 length is 17 residues. Per germline, CDR1 SGHTA and CDR2 FQGNSA.

The chain combines TRBV5-5 with TRBJ1-6, with D possibly TRBD1 on 5 matching bases. Trimming took off 4 bases at V and 7 bases at J, with 15 bases between the two ends. Germline lookup yields CDR1 SGHKS and CDR2 YYEKEE (reference sequence). The CDR3 has 15 residues. The CDR3, as DNA: TGTGCCAGCAGCCCGTCGGGGCCGGGGAATTCACCCCTCCACTTT. Protein: CASSPSGPGNSPLHF.

This sequence joins TRBV12-3 or TRBV12-4 and TRBJ2-5; D perhaps matches TRBD1 (5 bases). V was shortened by 3 bases and J by 4 bases, with 9 bases between the two germline ends. The CDR3 is 13 residues long. Here the CDR3 reads CASSFQGSETQYF. The CDR3 DNA follows: TGTGCCAGCAGTTTTCAGGGATCAGAGACCCAGTACTTC.

This chain uses TRBV19 with TRBJ1-2; TRBD1 is a possible D gene (5 bases). With 6 bases removed from V and 2 bases from J, the gap between germline ends came to 13 bases. The CDR3 totals 14 residues. The germline CDR1 and CDR2 sequences are LNHDA and SQIVND (reference sequence). The CDR3 nucleotides are TGTGCCAGTAGGGAGGAGGGGCGCAACTATGGCTACACCTTC. This codes for CASREEGRNYGYTF.

J is TRBJ1-1 and V is TRBV7-3; 8 bases agree with TRBD1. CDR1 and CDR2 (germline): SGHTA, FQGTGA. The CDR3 runs to 12 residues. J lost 10 bases, V lost 5 bases, and 6 bases had no gene match. The CDR3 DNA is TGTGCCAGCAGCCGAGGACAGGGTCGAGCTTTCTTT. Its protein is CASSRGQGRAFF. The entire variable domain, with the rest obtained from reference TRBV7-3 and TRBJ1-1, is as follows: GAGVSQTPSNKVTEKGKYVELRCDPISGHTALYWYRQSLGQGPEFLIYFQGTGAADDSGLPNDRFFAVRPEGSVSTLKIQRTERGDSAVYLCASSRGQGRAFFGQGTRLTVV.

The chain is built from TRBV2 and TRBJ2-5, with TRBD1 matching over 11 bases. The CDR3 runs 15 residues. Germline V lookup: CDR1 SNHLY, CDR2 FYNNEI. V shed 5 bases, J shed 5 bases, and the junction held 7 bases outside the gene matches. DNA for the CDR3: TGTGCCAGCAGTCGTGGACAGGGGGCATGGGAGACCCAGTACTTC. Its translation: CASSRGQGAWETQYF.

The chain joins TRBV28 to TRBJ1-2, with TRBD1 matching over 7 bases. The V and J ends lost 5 bases and 7 bases, in that order; junction bases with no gene match: 22. The germline V gene encodes CDR1 MDHEN and CDR2 SYDVKM. This CDR3 comprises 18 residues. The CDR3 nucleotides read TGTGCCAGCAGTCCCATTATATTAGGGGGCTCGCAGTTCAGTGGCTACACCTTC. It encodes CASSPIILGGSQFSGYTF.

The CDR3 region is CASSFQGTLNTEAFF. The CDR3 DNA is TGTGCCAGCAGCTTCCAGGGGACTCTGAACACTGAAGCTTTCTTT. The chain carries TRBV5-5 and TRBJ1-1, with D possibly matching TRBD1 (6 bases). There are 15 residues in the CDR3. From germline, CDR1 is SGHKS and CDR2 YYEKEE (reference sequence). V lost 2 bases, J lost 0 bases, and 11 bases lay in between.